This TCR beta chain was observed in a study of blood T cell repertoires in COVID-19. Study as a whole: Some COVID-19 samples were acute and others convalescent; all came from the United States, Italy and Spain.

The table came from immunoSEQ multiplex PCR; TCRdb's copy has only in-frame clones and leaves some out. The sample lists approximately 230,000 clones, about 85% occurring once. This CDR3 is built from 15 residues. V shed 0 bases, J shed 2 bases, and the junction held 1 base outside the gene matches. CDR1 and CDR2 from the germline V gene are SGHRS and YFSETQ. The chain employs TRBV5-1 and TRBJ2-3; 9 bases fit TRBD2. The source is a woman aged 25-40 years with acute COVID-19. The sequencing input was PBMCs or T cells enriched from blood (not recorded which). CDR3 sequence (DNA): TGCGCCAGCAGCTTGGGGACTAGCGCCACAGATACGCAGTATTTT. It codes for CASSLGTSATDTQYF.